This T cell receptor beta chain was profiled in a study of cytomegalovirus exposure and HLA in healthy donors. Study observations and caveats: For TCR beta chains, V- and J-gene trimming was later linked to a missense DCLRE1C variant. According to a later analysis, donors in an Asian-associated ancestry cluster reportedly had fewer N-insertions than the 666-donor mean. A later analysis by the authors found several of the most significant clusters apparently linked to common viral pathogens.

To note about this clone: The target antigen is unknown.

The germline gives CDR1 SGHRS, CDR2 YFSETQ. This CDR3 comprises 14 residues. With 0 bases clipped from V and 7 bases from J, the junction kept 4 bases outside the gene matches. Primers included in the PCR were 60 Vbeta and 13 Jbeta primers. The data were produced by immunoSEQ multiplex PCR, yet TCRdb's version contains in-frame clones alone and is incomplete. The sample has fewer than 250,000 clones; 74% are singletons. The source is a woman aged 25-40 years in good health and CMV-seropositive. This sequence joins TRBV5-1 and TRBJ2-1, with 7 nucleotides matching TRBD1. The sample comprised PBMCs. CDR3 sequence (DNA): TGCGCCAGCAGCTTGGGAGGGGGCAAAAATGAGCAGTTCTTC. Translated: CASSLGGGKNEQFF. Variable domain in full (rest from reference TRBV5-1 and TRBJ2-1): KAGVTQTPRYLIKTRGQQVTLSCSPISGHRSVSWYQQTPGQGLQFLFEYFSETQRNKGNFPGRFSGRQFSNSRSEMNVSTLELGDSALYLCASSLGGGKNEQFFGPGTRLTVL.